This T cell receptor beta chain was observed in a study of beta chain features in type 1 diabetes. Germline-derived CDR1 and CDR2 are MDHEN and SYDVKM. Trimming pared 7 bases from V and 2 bases from J, leaving 20 bases between. This CDR3 is 16 amino acids long. CD4+ naive, central memory, regulatory and stem cell-like memory cells were sorted via CD45RO/CCR7/CD25/CD127/CD95/CD27. The entirety of the isolated RNA underwent reverse transcription, so expressed TCRB transcripts were sequenced. Assay: immunoSEQ multiplex PCR; the TCRdb copy retains only in-frame clones and omits some. The sample gives under 150,000 clones, around 7% of which show up once; around 1.3% is in the top ten.

J is TRBJ1-2 and V is TRBV28; D is uncertain. This clonotype was sampled from a woman in her 30s in good health. The sample consisted of central memory CD4+ T cells from blood. CDR3 region: CASIPALRGINYGYTF. CDR3 DNA sequence: TGTGCCAGCATACCGGCCCTCAGAGGGATAAACTATGGCTACACCTTC.